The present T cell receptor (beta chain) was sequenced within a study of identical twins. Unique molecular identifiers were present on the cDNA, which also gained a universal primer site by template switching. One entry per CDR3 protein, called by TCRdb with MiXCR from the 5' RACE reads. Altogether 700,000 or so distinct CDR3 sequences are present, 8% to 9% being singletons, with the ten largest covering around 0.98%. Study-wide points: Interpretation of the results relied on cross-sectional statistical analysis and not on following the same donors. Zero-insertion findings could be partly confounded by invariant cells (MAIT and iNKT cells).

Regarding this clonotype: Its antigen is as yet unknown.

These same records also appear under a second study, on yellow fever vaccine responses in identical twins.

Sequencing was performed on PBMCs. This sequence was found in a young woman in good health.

The CDR3: CASTTLWGPGANVLTF. The CDR3 DNA reads TGTGCCAGCACCACCTTGTGGGGTCCTGGGGCCAACGTCCTGACTTTC. J is TRBJ2-6 and V is TRBV28; D gene uncertain. The V and J ends lost 7 bases and 2 bases respectively, with 15 bases between them. Germline CDR1 is MDHEN and CDR2 is SYDVKM. The CDR3 is 16 residues long.